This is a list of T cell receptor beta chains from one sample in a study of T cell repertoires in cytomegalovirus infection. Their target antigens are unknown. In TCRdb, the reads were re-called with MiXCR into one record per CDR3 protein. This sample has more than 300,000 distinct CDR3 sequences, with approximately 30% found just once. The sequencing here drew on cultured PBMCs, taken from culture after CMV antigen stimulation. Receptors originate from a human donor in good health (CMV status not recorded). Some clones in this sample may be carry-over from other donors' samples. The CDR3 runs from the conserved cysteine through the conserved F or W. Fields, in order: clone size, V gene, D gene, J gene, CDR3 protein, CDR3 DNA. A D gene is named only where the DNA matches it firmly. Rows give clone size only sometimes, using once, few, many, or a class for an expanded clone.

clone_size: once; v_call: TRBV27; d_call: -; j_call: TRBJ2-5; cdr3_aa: CASRQWGEETQYF; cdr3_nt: TGTGCCAGCAGGCAATGGGGGGAAGAGACCCAGTACTTC
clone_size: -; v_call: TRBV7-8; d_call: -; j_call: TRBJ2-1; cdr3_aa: CASSLDLAYVQFF; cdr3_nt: TGTGCCAGCAGCTTAGATCTCGCGTATGTGCAGTTCTTC
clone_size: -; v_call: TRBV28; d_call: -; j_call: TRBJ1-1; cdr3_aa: CASSAINTEAFF; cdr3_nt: TGTGCCAGCAGTGCCATTAACACTGAAGCTTTCTTT
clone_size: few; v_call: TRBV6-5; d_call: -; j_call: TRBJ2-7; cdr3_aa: CASSYGAEQYF; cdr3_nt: TGTGCCAGCAGTTACGGGGCAGAGCAGTACTTC
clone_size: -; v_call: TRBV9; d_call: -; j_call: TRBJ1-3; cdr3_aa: CASSRRGRKGTIYF; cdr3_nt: TGTGCCAGCAGCCGTCGTGGACGAAAGGGCACCATATATTTT
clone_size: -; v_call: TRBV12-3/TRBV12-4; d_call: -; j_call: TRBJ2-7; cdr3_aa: CASSRRGDASSSEQYF; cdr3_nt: TGTGCCAGCAGCCGTCGGGGAGATGCCTCTTCCTCCGAGCAGTACTTC
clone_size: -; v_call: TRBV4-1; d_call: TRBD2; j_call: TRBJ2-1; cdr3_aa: CASSLGIRTSGSTNEQFF; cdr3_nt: TGCGCCAGCAGCCTTGGAATCCGGACTAGCGGGAGTACGAATGAGCAGTTCTTC
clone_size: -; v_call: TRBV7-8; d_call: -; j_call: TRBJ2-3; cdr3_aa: CASSYLGSTDTQYF; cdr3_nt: TGTGCCAGCAGCTACTTGGGAAGCACAGATACGCAGTATTTT
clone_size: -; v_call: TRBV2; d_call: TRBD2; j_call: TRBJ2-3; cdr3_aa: CARQSGLAGVGTDTQYF; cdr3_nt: TGTGCCAGGCAATCGGGACTAGCGGGAGTTGGCACAGATACGCAGTATTTT
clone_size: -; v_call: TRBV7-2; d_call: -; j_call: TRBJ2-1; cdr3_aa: CARSLYGSLNEQFF; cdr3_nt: TGTGCCAGAAGCTTATATGGTAGTCTCAATGAGCAGTTCTTC
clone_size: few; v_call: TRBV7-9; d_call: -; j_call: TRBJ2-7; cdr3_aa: CASSLVVGEQYF; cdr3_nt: TGTGCCAGCAGCTTAGTAGTCGGCGAGCAGTACTTC
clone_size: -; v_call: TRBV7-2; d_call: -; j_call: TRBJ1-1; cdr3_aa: CASSHGPLGTEAFF; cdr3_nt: TGTGCCAGCAGCCATGGCCCTTTGGGAACTGAAGCTTTCTTT
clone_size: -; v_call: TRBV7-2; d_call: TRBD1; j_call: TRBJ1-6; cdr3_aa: CASSLYIRQGAHSPLHF; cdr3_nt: TGTGCCAGCAGCTTATACATACGACAGGGGGCTCATTCACCCCTCCACTTT
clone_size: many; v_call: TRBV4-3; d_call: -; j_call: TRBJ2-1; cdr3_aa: CASSQVAYGNEQFF; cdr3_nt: TGCGCCAGCAGCCAAGTGGCGTATGGCAATGAGCAGTTCTTC
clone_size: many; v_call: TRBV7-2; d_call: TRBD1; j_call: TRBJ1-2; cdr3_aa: CASSQPGTGRDGYTF; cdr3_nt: TGTGCCAGCAGCCAGCCCGGGACAGGGAGGGATGGCTACACCTTC
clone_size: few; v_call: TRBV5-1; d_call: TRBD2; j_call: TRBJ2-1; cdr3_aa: CASSGLAGGTYNEQFF; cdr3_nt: TGCGCCAGCAGCGGACTAGCGGGGGGGACCTACAATGAGCAGTTCTTC
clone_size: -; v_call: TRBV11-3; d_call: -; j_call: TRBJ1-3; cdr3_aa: CASSLDRREWGYGNTIYF; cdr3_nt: TGTGCCAGCAGCTTAGATCGGAGGGAATGGGGATATGGAAACACCATATATTTT
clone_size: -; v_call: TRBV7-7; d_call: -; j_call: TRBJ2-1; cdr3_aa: CASSLAGDRNEQFF; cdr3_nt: TGTGCCAGCAGCTTAGCGGGAGATCGCAATGAGCAGTTCTTC
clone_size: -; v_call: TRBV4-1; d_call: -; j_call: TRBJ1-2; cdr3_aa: CASSPEDPTYYGYTF; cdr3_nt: TGCGCCAGCAGTCCCGAGGATCCGACTTACTATGGCTACACCTTC
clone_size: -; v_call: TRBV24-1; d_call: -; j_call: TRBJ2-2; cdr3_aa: CATSGVGSKNTGELFF; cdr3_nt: TGTGCCACCAGTGGGGTGGGAAGCAAGAACACCGGGGAGCTGTTTTTT
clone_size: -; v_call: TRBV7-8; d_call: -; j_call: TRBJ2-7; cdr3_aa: CASSLTGLTYEQYF; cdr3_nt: TGTGCCAGCAGCCTCACAGGGTTAACCTACGAGCAGTACTTC
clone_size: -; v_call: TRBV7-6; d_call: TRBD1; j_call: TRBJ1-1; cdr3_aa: CASSLKTGRVPEAFF; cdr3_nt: TGTGCCAGCAGCCTCAAGACAGGGAGAGTGCCTGAAGCTTTCTTT
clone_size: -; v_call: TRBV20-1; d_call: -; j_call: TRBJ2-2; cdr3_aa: CSARGNTGELFF; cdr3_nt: TGCAGTGCTAGGGGGAACACCGGGGAGCTGTTTTTT
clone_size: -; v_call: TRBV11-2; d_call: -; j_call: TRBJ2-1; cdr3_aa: CASSLDVGVVNEQFF; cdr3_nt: TGTGCCAGCAGCTTAGATGTCGGGGTTGTTAATGAGCAGTTCTTC
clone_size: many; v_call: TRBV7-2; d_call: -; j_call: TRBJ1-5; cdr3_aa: CASSLDFGSNQPQHF; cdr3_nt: TGTGCCAGCAGCTTAGATTTTGGGAGCAATCAGCCCCAGCATTTT
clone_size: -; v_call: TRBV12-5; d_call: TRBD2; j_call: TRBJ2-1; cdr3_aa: CASGLGRASGSSYNEQFF; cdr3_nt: TGTGCTAGTGGTTTGGGTCGTGCAAGCGGGAGCTCCTACAATGAGCAGTTCTTC
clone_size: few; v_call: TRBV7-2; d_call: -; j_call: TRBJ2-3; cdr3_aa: CASSFRRGGTDTQYF; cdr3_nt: TGTGCCAGCAGCTTCCGCAGGGGTGGCACAGATACGCAGTATTTT
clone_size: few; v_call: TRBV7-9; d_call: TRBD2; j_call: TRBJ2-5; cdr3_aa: CASSLRTSGDQETQYF; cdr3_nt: TGTGCCAGCAGCCTAAGGACTAGCGGGGACCAAGAGACCCAGTACTTC
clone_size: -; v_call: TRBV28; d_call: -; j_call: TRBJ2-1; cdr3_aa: CASRLTKNNEQFF; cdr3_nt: TGTGCCAGCAGATTGACTAAAAACAATGAGCAGTTCTTC
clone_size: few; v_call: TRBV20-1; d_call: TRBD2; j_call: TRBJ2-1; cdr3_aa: CSARGTIAGGPGADEQFF; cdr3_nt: TGCAGTGCTAGAGGTACTATAGCGGGAGGGCCTGGGGCGGATGAGCAGTTCTTC
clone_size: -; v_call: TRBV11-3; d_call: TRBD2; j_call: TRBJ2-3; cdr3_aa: CASSSGLAGAFADTQYF; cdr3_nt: TGTGCCAGCAGCTCCGGACTAGCGGGAGCGTTCGCAGATACGCAGTATTTT
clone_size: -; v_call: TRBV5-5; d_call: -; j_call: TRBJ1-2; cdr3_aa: CASSLAPTGHGYTF; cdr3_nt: TGTGCCAGCAGCCTTGCCCCGACAGGACATGGCTACACCTTC
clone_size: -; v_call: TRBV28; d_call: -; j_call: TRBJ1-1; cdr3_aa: CASSLRQSEAFF; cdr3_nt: TGTGCCAGCAGTTTACGGCAGTCAGAAGCTTTCTTT
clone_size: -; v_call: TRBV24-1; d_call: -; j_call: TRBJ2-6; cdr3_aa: CATSEEVSGANVLTF; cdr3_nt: TGTGCCACCAGTGAGGAGGTTTCTGGGGCCAACGTCCTGACTTTC
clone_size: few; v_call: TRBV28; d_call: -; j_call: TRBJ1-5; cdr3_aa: CASSLTPVWQPQHF; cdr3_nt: TGTGCCAGCAGTTTAACGCCGGTTTGGCAGCCCCAGCATTTT